A selection of T cell receptor beta chains follows, all from one sample in a study of OX40 agonist ivuxolimab in advanced cancers. Libraries were prepared by immunoSEQ multiplex PCR; TCRdb keeps only in-frame clonotypes and omits some of them. The table shows about 73,000 clones, with roughly four fifths occurring only once. The source was CD4+ or CD8+ T cells sorted from blood, collected in a trial of the OX40 agonist ivuxolimab. Receptors originate from an adult with an advanced solid tumor such as melanoma, head and neck, liver or kidney cancer. Each CDR3 is given with its conserved first and last residue. D genes are given only for firm matches. Size tells how often a clone was seen (once, few, many) or the class of an expanded clone, and some rows leave it out.

v_call	d_call	j_call	clone_size	cdr3_nt	cdr3_aa
TRBV7-2	.	TRBJ2-7	few	TGTGCCAGCAGCTTAGGTCCTAGAAACTACGAGCAGTACTTC	CASSLGPRNYEQYF
TRBV19	.	TRBJ1-1	.	TGTGCCAGTAGTATTGACAGCAACACTGAAGCTTTCTTT	CASSIDSNTEAFF
TRBV7-9	.	TRBJ1-2	.	TGTGCCAGCAGCTTAGGGGGGCATACTGGCTACACCTTC	CASSLGGHTGYTF
TRBV7-2	.	TRBJ2-1	.	TGTGCCAGCAGCCACCCGGGACCAAACGACTCCCATGAGCAGTTCTTC	CASSHPGPNDSHEQFF
TRBV6-4	.	TRBJ2-2	.	TGTGCCAGCAGTGACGAGACAGGGAACACCGGGGAGCTGTTTTTT	CASSDETGNTGELFF
TRBV2	TRBD1	TRBJ2-7	.	TGTGCCAGCCGAAGAGATATAACAGGGGGCGAGCAGTACTTC	CASRRDITGGEQYF
TRBV6-5	.	TRBJ1-5	.	TGTGCCAGCAGCCTGGGGTGGGGTAGCAATCAGCCCCAGCATTTT	CASSLGWGSNQPQHF
TRBV11-3	.	TRBJ2-5	few	TGTGCCAGCAGCTTACGGGACAAAGAAGAGACCCAGTACTTC	CASSLRDKEETQYF
TRBV11-2	TRBD2	TRBJ2-1	.	TGTGCCAGCAGCTTACTAGCGGGGATTCGCAATGAGCAGTTCTTC	CASSLLAGIRNEQFF
TRBV2	.	TRBJ1-2	.	TGTGCCAGCGGCGAATATGGCTACACCTTC	CASGEYGYTF
TRBV11-3	.	TRBJ2-1	.	TGTGCCAGCAGCTTGGAGGGGGGTCCCTACAATGAGCAGTTCTTC	CASSLEGGPYNEQFF
TRBV5-5	.	TRBJ1-1	once	TGTGCCAGCACCCTCCGTCGGCCCATGAACACTGAAGCTTTCTTT	CASTLRRPMNTEAFF
TRBV5-4	TRBD1	TRBJ2-1	.	TGTGCCAGCAGCTCGACAGGGCTTGAGCAGTTCTTC	CASSSTGLEQFF
TRBV5-1	TRBD1	TRBJ1-5	.	TGCGCCAGCAGCCTAACCGGGACAGGGGCCAATCAGCCCCAGCATTTT	CASSLTGTGANQPQHF
TRBV6-1	TRBD2	TRBJ2-5	.	TGTGCCAGCACCCTAGCGGGGGGTGGGAAGACCCAGTACTTC	CASTLAGGGKTQYF
TRBV19	.	TRBJ1-3	.	TGTGCCAGTAGACCGGGACGCTCTGGAAACACCATATATTTT	CASRPGRSGNTIYF
TRBV6-5	.	TRBJ1-5	.	TGTGCCAGCATCGCGGGGGGTGTAGGCAATCAGCCCCAGCATTTT	CASIAGGVGNQPQHF
TRBV5-4	.	TRBJ1-2	.	TGTGCCAGCAGCCCTGGCCCAGGGGTCGCCTCCTATGGCTACACCTTC	CASSPGPGVASYGYTF
TRBV6-1	.	TRBJ1-4	.	TGTGCCAGCCTTGACTGGCAAACTAATGAAAAACTGTTTTTT	CASLDWQTNEKLFF
TRBV7-9	.	TRBJ1-2	.	TGTGCCAGCAGCCAGCAGGGAGGGGCGAATGGCTACACCTTC	CASSQQGGANGYTF
TRBV30	.	TRBJ1-4	.	TGTGCCTGGAGTGTGGCCCGGACGTCAACAACTAATGAAAAACTGTTTTTT	CAWSVARTSTTNEKLFF
TRBV10-3	.	TRBJ1-1	.	TGTGCCATCAGTCGGGCAGGAAGTTTTGAAGCTTTCTTT	CAISRAGSFEAFF
TRBV23-1	.	TRBJ2-2	.	TGCGCCAGCACCCACCTTGTTTCAACCCGGGAGCTGTTTTTT	CASTHLVSTRELFF
TRBV29-1	TRBD2	TRBJ2-1	.	TGCAGCGCCTTTACTAGCGGGAGGGGTGAGCAGTTCTTC	CSAFTSGRGEQFF
TRBV11-3	.	TRBJ1-2	once	TGTGCCAGCAGCCTTAGGCAGGGGTGGAACTATGGCTACACCTTC	CASSLRQGWNYGYTF
TRBV9	TRBD1	TRBJ2-2	.	TGTGCCAGCAGCAAGACAGGGAGAACCGGGGAGCTGTTTTTT	CASSKTGRTGELFF
TRBV19	.	TRBJ1-6	.	TGTGCCAGTTCCGACCCGACCCAGAATCATTCACCCCTCCACTTT	CASSDPTQNHSPLHF
TRBV10-3	.	TRBJ1-2	.	TGTGCCATCAGTGAGTTGGAAGGAGGCTACACCTTC	CAISELEGGYTF
TRBV27	.	TRBJ1-2	.	TGTGCCAGCAGTTTACAGGCAGCCAACTATGGCTACACCTTC	CASSLQAANYGYTF
TRBV11-3	.	TRBJ2-3	.	TGTGCCAGCAGCTTACTGGATACGCAGTATTTT	CASSLLDTQYF
TRBV19	.	TRBJ1-1	few	TGTGCCAGTAGTACCGGGCGCAACACTGAAGCTTTCTTT	CASSTGRNTEAFF
TRBV6-5	TRBD1	TRBJ2-7	.	TGTGCCAGCAGTTACTCTGGACAGGGGAGGACCTACGAGCAGTACTTC	CASSYSGQGRTYEQYF
TRBV5-6	.	TRBJ1-4	.	TGTGCCAGCAGCTTCCGGGGGAGGCACGAAAAACTGTTTTTT	CASSFRGRHEKLFF
TRBV2	TRBD1	TRBJ1-5	.	TGTGCCAGCAGTGAAAGGGGACAGGGGATTAGCAATCAGCCCCAGCATTTT	CASSERGQGISNQPQHF
TRBV9	TRBD2	TRBJ2-3	.	TGTGCCAGCAGCGTAGTAAGCGGGAGGAGCACAGATACGCAGTATTTT	CASSVVSGRSTDTQYF
TRBV18	.	TRBJ2-3	.	TGTGCCAGCTCACCTCGAGTCTCGGATACGCAGTATTTT	CASSPRVSDTQYF
TRBV11-2	.	TRBJ2-3	.	TGTGCCAGCAGCTCGGAGACGGGTAGCACAGATACGCAGTATTTT	CASSSETGSTDTQYF
TRBV29-1	TRBD1	TRBJ2-7	.	TGCAGCGGGGGGACAGGTCACTACGAGCAGTACTTC	CSGGTGHYEQYF
TRBV10-3	TRBD2	TRBJ2-1	.	TGTGCCATCAGAGGAGCGGGGGCGTCCTACAATGAGCAGTTCTTC	CAIRGAGASYNEQFF
TRBV5-4	TRBD2	TRBJ2-5	.	TGTGCCAGCAGTTTAGCGGGGGCCCAAGAGACCCAGTACTTC	CASSLAGAQETQYF
TRBV7-2	.	TRBJ1-3	.	TGTGCCAGCAGCTTAGGGGGACTAGGAAACACCATATATTTT	CASSLGGLGNTIYF
TRBV6-5	TRBD2	TRBJ2-1	.	TGTGCCAGCACTAACCCGGCTAGCGGGGATTACAGCCAGTTCTTC	CASTNPASGDYSQFF
TRBV4-1	.	TRBJ1-4	few	TGCGCCAGCAGCTTACAGCGTTATGAAAAACTGTTTTTT	CASSLQRYEKLFF
TRBV14	.	TRBJ2-1	.	TGTGCCAGCAGCCATGAGAACAATGAGCAGTTCTTC	CASSHENNEQFF
TRBV30	.	TRBJ2-5	.	TGTGCCTGGAAGCCCGGGGGTGCCCCCGGGGAGACCCAGTACTTC	CAWKPGGAPGETQYF
TRBV11-1	TRBD2	TRBJ2-7	.	TGTGCCAGCAGCTTGGTCGGGACTAACGGCTACGAGCAGTACTTC	CASSLVGTNGYEQYF
TRBV4-2	TRBD1	TRBJ1-3	many	TGTGCCAGCAGCCCTCGGGGACAGGGGGTATCTGGAAACACCATATATTTT	CASSPRGQGVSGNTIYF
TRBV29-1	.	TRBJ2-7	.	TGCAGCGTCGCACGGGGGTACGAGCAGTACTTC	CSVARGYEQYF
TRBV27	.	TRBJ2-6	.	TGTGCCAGCACCCCGGGACTTGCCCTCTCTGGGGCCAACGTCCTGACTTTC	CASTPGLALSGANVLTF
TRBV6-5	TRBD1	TRBJ2-2	.	TGTGCCAGCAATTCCGGGACAGGGGTCACCGGGGAGCTGTTTTTT	CASNSGTGVTGELFF
TRBV7-2	TRBD2	TRBJ2-7	.	TGTGCCAGCAGCTTAACGCGGGTTTTTGCGGGAGCCAGCTACGAGCAGTACTTC	CASSLTRVFAGASYEQYF
TRBV19	.	TRBJ1-1	.	TGTGCCAGTAGTATCCTGGGCACCTCCGCTGAAGCTTTCTTT	CASSILGTSAEAFF
TRBV15	.	TRBJ2-2	.	TGTGCCACCAGCACCGACTACTCGAACACCGGGGAGCTGTTTTTT	CATSTDYSNTGELFF
TRBV5-1	.	TRBJ1-1	.	TGCGCCAGCAGCCCCTTGCAGGGACGGGACACTGAAGCTTTCTTT	CASSPLQGRDTEAFF
TRBV7-8	.	TRBJ2-3	.	TGTGCCAGCAGCTTAGCGGGTCAGGCCCGGGATACGCAGTATTTT	CASSLAGQARDTQYF
TRBV4-3	TRBD2	TRBJ2-1	.	TGCGCCAGCAGCCGGAAATTTAGCGGGCATAATGAGCAGTTCTTC	CASSRKFSGHNEQFF
TRBV6-1	TRBD1	TRBJ2-2	.	TGTGCCAGCAGTGAAGCGGGACAGTACACCGGGGAGCTGTTTTTT	CASSEAGQYTGELFF